The rows below give T cell receptor beta chains drawn from one sample of a study of vaccination effects on CD4 cells after COVID-19. The table came from immunoSEQ multiplex PCR; TCRdb's copy has only in-frame clones and leaves some out. This sample yields 75,000 to 100,000 clones, of which roughly 80% are seen a single time; approximately 1% belongs to the top ten. The antigens of these receptors remain unknown. The source was CD4+ T cells from PBMCs cultured with HCoV-OC43 spike peptides, collected after COVID-19 vaccination. The receptors come from a human donor who received a COVID-19 vaccine. Each CDR3 is given with its conserved first and last residue. The D gene is left open where the match is weak. For some rows the clone size is stated as once, few or many, or as a class when expanded; others skip it.

D	J	size	V	DNA	CDR3
-	TRBJ1-3	once	TRBV2	TGTGCCAGCAGTTCGACGGCTACTGGAAACACCATATATTTT	CASSSTATGNTIYF
-	TRBJ1-5	-	TRBV12-3/TRBV12-4	TGTGCCAGCAGTTATTCACGGCAGCCCCAGCATTTT	CASSYSRQPQHF
-	TRBJ2-3	once	TRBV6-5	TGTGCCAGCAGAAGGTCTAGCACAGATACGCAGTATTTT	CASRRSSTDTQYF
TRBD1	TRBJ2-3	-	TRBV14	TGTGCCAGCAGCCCAAAGGGACAGGGGACAGATACGCAGTATTTT	CASSPKGQGTDTQYF
TRBD1	TRBJ2-2	-	TRBV6-5	TGTGCCAGCAGTTTCTCCGGGACAGGGGGTACCGGGGAGCTGTTTTTT	CASSFSGTGGTGELFF
TRBD1	TRBJ1-4	-	TRBV7-9	TGTGCCAGCAGCTCCGGACAGGGAGTGGCTAATGAAAAACTGTTTTTT	CASSSGQGVANEKLFF
-	TRBJ1-5	-	TRBV30	TGTGCCTGGGGGAACCGAAATCAGCCCCAGCATTTT	CAWGNRNQPQHF
-	TRBJ2-1	few	TRBV28	TGTGCCAGCAGTTTACCCCGGGGGCATGGAAATGAGCAGTTCTTC	CASSLPRGHGNEQFF
TRBD1	TRBJ1-3	-	TRBV4-1	TGCGCCAGCAGCCAAGATTCCAGGGGGCCTGGAAACACCATATATTTT	CASSQDSRGPGNTIYF
-	TRBJ2-2	-	TRBV5-6	TGTGCCAGCAGCTTAGGAGACGCGAACACCGGGGAGCTGTTTTTT	CASSLGDANTGELFF
TRBD1	TRBJ2-4	-	TRBV27	TGTGCCAGCAGCAAGCAGGTCGGGACAGGAGACATTCAGTACTTC	CASSKQVGTGDIQYF
-	TRBJ2-5	once	TRBV7-8	TGTGCCAGCAGCTTAGGGGGGAGAGGAACCCAGTACTTC	CASSLGGRGTQYF
-	TRBJ1-4	-	TRBV4-1	TGCGCCAGCAGCCAAGAAAGGAGCAGGGGTGGGGAAAAACTGTTTTTT	CASSQERSRGGEKLFF